The source of this TCR beta chain is a study of blood T cell repertoires in COVID-19. This clone was recorded only once. The method was immunoSEQ multiplex PCR; TCRdb's version includes in-frame clones alone and lacks a portion of them. The table shows 30,000 to 45,000 clones, with 90% occurring only once. CDR1 and CDR2 (germline): KGHSH, LQKENI. This CDR3 region has 13 residues. V gave up 2 bases and J gave up 0 bases, with 4 bases separating them. V and J are TRBV18 and TRBJ1-1, with D unresolved. The sample taken for sequencing was peripheral blood. The clonotype was recovered from a man in his 70s with acute or convalescent COVID-19. CDR3 in amino acids: CASSPEMNTEAFF. DNA of the CDR3: TGTGCCAGCTCACCAGAGATGAACACTGAAGCTTTCTTT.